One and the same sample provided the 28 T cell receptor beta chains below, sequenced in a study of early T cells in non-severe SARS-CoV-2 infection. TCRdb ran MiXCR on the 5' RACE reads and lists one entry per CDR3 protein. The table records about 76,000 distinct CDR3 sequences, more than 10% of them present only once. Sequencing used whole blood. These receptors were taken from an adult who was a healthcare worker with PCR-confirmed SARS-CoV-2 infection or an uninfected control (not recorded which).

This clonotype was counted many times. V usage is TRBV6-1 and J usage is TRBJ2-7; D remains unclear. CDR3 length: 13 residues. Trimming removed 2 bases from V and 3 bases from J, with 8 bases in between. Germline V gives CDR1 MNHNS, CDR2 SASEGT. Here the CDR3 reads CASSELNNYEQYF. The CDR3 region has the DNA TGTGCCAGCAGTGAATTGAATAACTACGAGCAGTACTTC.

This clonotype was seen many times. J is TRBJ1-5 and V is TRBV5-1; possibly TRBD1 for D (5 bases). The V and J ends lost 4 bases and 2 bases respectively, with 13 bases between them. The CDR3 runs to 15 residues. Germline CDR1 reads SGHRS; CDR2 reads YFSETQ. The CDR3 sequence: CASSLGVGGNQPQHF. The CDR3 DNA is TGCGCCAGCAGCCTAGGGGTAGGTGGCAATCAGCCCCAGCATTTT.

This clonotype occurred a few times. The gene calls are TRBV19 and TRBJ2-7; no clear D. The V gene lost 1 base and the J gene lost 2 bases, with 9 bases spanning the gap. The CDR3 runs to 14 residues. The germline gives CDR1 LNHDA, CDR2 SQIVND (reference sequence). CDR3 DNA sequence: TGTGCCAGTAGTATAGGCGGCGGCCCCTACGAGCAGTACTTC. Protein product: CASSIGGGPYEQYF.

J is TRBJ2-7 and V is TRBV5-1, with a possible D match to TRBD2 (6 bases). Germline V gene data show CDR1 as SGHRS and CDR2 as YFSETQ. CDR3 length: 15 amino acids. The V and J ends lost 0 bases and 7 bases respectively, with 17 bases between them. CDR3 in amino acids: CASSLGGTPKGEQYF. CDR3 bases: TGCGCCAGCAGCTTGGGGGGGACTCCCAAGGGGGAGCAGTACTTC.

This clonotype was picked up a small number of times. V usage is TRBV30 and J usage is TRBJ1-5; D gene uncertain. V was shortened by 5 bases and J by 6 bases, with 11 bases between the two germline ends. Germline CDR1 and CDR2: GTSNPN and SVGIG (reference sequence). This CDR3 region has 12 residues. CDR3 in amino acids: CAWEPPGQPQHF. The CDR3 bases are TGTGCCTGGGAACCCCCCGGTCAGCCCCAGCATTTT.

The rearrangement uses TRBV20-1 and TRBJ1-5; D not certain. V shed 0 bases and J shed 4 bases, with 16 bases lying between them. Per germline, CDR1 DFQATT and CDR2 SNEGSKA (reference sequence). The CDR3 has 16 residues. CDR3 sequence: CSARDRFEQRNQPQHF. In nucleotides, the CDR3 is TGCAGTGCTAGAGATCGTTTCGAGCAGCGGAATCAGCCCCAGCATTTT.

There are a few counts of this clonotype. The CDR3 region has the DNA TGTGCCAGCAGCCCATCAGGGGCACACTATGGCTACACCTTC. Translating gives CASSPSGAHYGYTF. J is TRBJ1-2 and V is TRBV9; tentative D call: TRBD1 (6 bases). V lost 4 bases and J lost 3, with 13 bases in between. This CDR3 spans 14 amino acids. Germline CDR1 reads SGDLS; CDR2 reads YYNGEE.

The chain recombines TRBV20-1 with TRBJ2-2; D is unresolved. The V end was cut by 4 bases, the J end by 0 bases, with 6 bases between. CDR3 size: 13 residues. The germline gives CDR1 DFQATT, CDR2 SNEGSKA (reference sequence). CDR3: CSAKNANTGELFF. The CDR3 nucleotides read TGCAGTGCTAAGAACGCGAACACCGGGGAGCTGTTTTTT.

In nucleotides, the CDR3 is TGTGCCAGCGGCCGGGCCCCCATGAACACTGAAGCTTTCTTT. This translates into CASGRAPMNTEAFF. The chain carries TRBV28 and TRBJ1-1, with unresolved D. V lost 8 bases and J 0 bases, leaving 13 bases between the germline ends. Per germline, CDR1 MDHEN and CDR2 SYDVKM. This CDR3 comprises 14 residues.

A word on this clonotype: A single base separates this from a much larger clone, so it may be a read error. The rearrangement uses TRBV5-1 and TRBJ1-6; TRBD1 might be the D (5 bases). From germline, CDR1 is SGHRS and CDR2 YFSETQ. This CDR3 region has 15 residues. In DNA, the CDR3 is TGCGCCAGCAGCCTCGACAGCACCTATGATTCACCCCTCCACTTT. Translating it yields CASSLDSTYDSPLHF.

This clonotype was detected many times. The chain uses TRBV18 and TRBJ2-7, with 7 bases fitting TRBD2. Per germline, CDR1 KGHSH and CDR2 LQKENI. The CDR3 has 15 residues. Unmatched junction bases numbered 8, after V lost 5 bases and J lost 1 base. This CDR3 is CASSSSGTISYEQYF. The CDR3 DNA is TGTGCCAGCTCATCCTCCGGGACTATATCCTACGAGCAGTACTTC.

This clonotype was seen only a few times. The J gene is TRBJ2-1, the V gene TRBV13; D is unresolved. Trimming left V 3 bases short and J 8 bases short, with 5 bases between. The CDR3 totals 11 residues. CDR1 is PRHDT, CDR2 FYEKMQ, per germline (reference sequence). The CDR3 nucleotides are TGTGCCAGCAGCTTTTCACATGAGCAGTTCTTC. Its protein product is CASSFSHEQFF.

Ten or more counts support this clonotype. The V call is TRBV29-1, the J call TRBJ1-2; TRBD1 matches at 7 bases. Germline CDR1 and CDR2: SQVTM and ANQGSEA. The CDR3 extends over 12 amino acids. The V and J ends lost 4 bases and 2 bases, in that order; junction bases with no gene match: 1. CDR3 sequence: CSVVQGNYGYTF. DNA of the CDR3: TGCAGCGTTGTACAGGGGAACTATGGCTACACCTTC.

The genes are TRBV18 and TRBJ2-7, with 9 bases matching TRBD2. Looked up from germline, CDR1 is KGHSH and CDR2 is LQKENI. V dropped 6 bases and J dropped 3; count of bases not matched to a gene: 15. CDR3 length: 17 residues. DNA of the CDR3: TGTGCCAGCTCGGAGGATCGGGGGCTAGCGGGGCGCTACGAGCAGTACTTC. This encodes CASSEDRGLAGRYEQYF.

The chain combines TRBV28 with TRBJ1-2; D is unclear. V lost 3 bases and J 4 bases, leaving 9 bases between the germline ends. Germline CDR1 reads MDHEN; CDR2 reads SYDVKM. The CDR3 has 13 amino acids. The CDR3 DNA reads TGTGCCAGCAGTTTTGGCATGTTCTATGGCTACACCTTC. Protein: CASSFGMFYGYTF.

This chain uses TRBV7-3 with TRBJ2-2; 9 bases align to TRBD1. This CDR3 has 15 residues. V was clipped by 5 bases and J by 4 bases; unmatched bases: 5. From germline, CDR1 is SGHTA and CDR2 FQGTGA. CDR3 protein: CASSPGTGLTGELFF. As DNA, the CDR3 is TGTGCCAGCAGCCCCGGGACAGGGCTCACCGGGGAGCTGTTTTTT.

This clonotype was counted ten times or more. This rearrangement joins TRBV9 to TRBJ2-7; TRBD2 matches at 13 bases. The ends lost 2 bases at V and 2 bases at J; junction bases unmatched: 1. CDR1 is SGDLS and CDR2 is YYNGEE in the germline V gene. The CDR3 is made up of 15 amino acids. This chain's CDR3 is CASSVGTSGTYEQYF. CDR3 in DNA: TGTGCCAGCAGCGTTGGGACTAGCGGGACCTACGAGCAGTACTTC. Drawing the rest from reference TRBV9 and TRBJ2-7, the complete variable domain is DSGVTQTPKHLITATGQRVTLRCSPRSGDLSVYWYQQSLDQGLQFLIQYYNGEERAKGNILERFSAQQFPDLHSELNLSSLELGDSALYFCASSVGTSGTYEQYFGPGTRLTVT.

The J gene is TRBJ2-1, the V gene TRBV7-9, with 7 bases aligning to TRBD1. Trimming at V came to 5 bases and at J to 7 bases, leaving 8 bases not matched to a gene. The CDR3 totals 14 residues. Germline V lookup: CDR1 SEHNR, CDR2 FQNEAQ (reference sequence). This CDR3 is CASSDPGQRNEQFF. The CDR3 nucleotides read TGTGCCAGCAGCGATCCGGGACAGAGAAATGAGCAGTTCTTC.

Only a few counts were recorded for this clonotype. V usage is TRBV27 and J usage is TRBJ2-2, with no clear D. Germline-derived CDR1 and CDR2 are MNHEY and SMNVEV (reference sequence). V was clipped by 11 bases and J by 3 bases, with 1 base between them. The CDR3 is 9 amino acids. CDR3 sequence: CAYTGELFF. The CDR3 nucleotides read TGTGCCTACACCGGGGAGCTGTTTTTT.

V and J are TRBV20-1 and TRBJ1-3; D unresolved. CDR3 length: 14 amino acids. Germline lookup yields CDR1 DFQATT and CDR2 SNEGSKA (reference sequence). Trimming shortened V by 2 bases and J by 0 bases, and 8 bases separated the two germline ends. As DNA, the CDR3 is TGCAGTGCTAGAATCTGGGGCTCTGGAAACACCATATATTTT. Its protein product is CSARIWGSGNTIYF.

The chain has TRBV9 and TRBJ1-4; D is ambiguous. The CDR3 extends over 13 amino acids. CDR1 SGDLS and CDR2 YYNGEE come from the germline V gene. The ends were cut back, 4 bases at V and 13 bases at J, with 17 bases in the middle. CDR3 region: CASSSGPEERLFF. In nucleotides, the CDR3 is TGTGCCAGCAGCTCTGGACCGGAGGAGAGACTGTTTTTT.

CDR3 in amino acids: CASSYRREEYNEQFF. DNA of the CDR3: TGTGCCAGCAGCTACAGGCGGGAGGAATACAATGAGCAGTTCTTC. The gene calls are TRBV7-9 and TRBJ2-1; 8 nucleotides match TRBD2. The CDR3 consists of 15 residues. V trimming: 4 bases; J trimming: 4 bases; junction bases outside the gene matches: 6. Germline V gene sequence: CDR1 SEHNR, CDR2 FQNEAQ (reference sequence).

This clonotype was counted many times. The chain recombines TRBV2 with TRBJ2-5; D call uncertain. V lost 6 bases, J lost 3 bases, and 5 bases lay in between. CDR3 length equals 11 residues. Germline V gene data show CDR1 as SNHLY and CDR2 as FYNNEI. The CDR3 DNA reads as TGTGCCAGCAGAAGGGAAGAGACCCAGTACTTC. Amino acids: CASRREETQYF.

The chain employs TRBV3-1 and TRBJ2-2; tentatively, D is TRBD1 (5 bases). The CDR3 covers 13 residues. V was cut by 2 bases and J by 6 bases, with 7 bases left in between. Germline loops: CDR1 LGHDT, CDR2 YNNKEL (reference sequence). The CDR3 DNA sequence: TGTGCCAGCAGCCAACAGGGATCCGGGGAGCTGTTTTTT. This encodes CASSQQGSGELFF.

The table lists this clonotype with a few counts. V gene TRBV29-1 combines with J gene TRBJ2-1; TRBD2 matches 10 bases. Unmatched junction bases numbered 11, after V lost 4 bases and J lost 11 bases. Germline loops: CDR1 SQVTM, CDR2 ANQGSEA. This CDR3 region has 14 residues. In nucleotides, the CDR3 is TGCAGCGTTGGAGCGGGAGGGCGCGTTGCTAAGCAGTTCTTC. Protein sequence: CSVGAGGRVAKQFF.

This clonotype was counted ten times or more. This rearrangement joins TRBV4-1 to TRBJ2-7; TRBD2 agrees at 12 bases. Germline V CDR1 and CDR2: MGHRA, YSYEKL. CDR3 size: 15 residues. V lost 1 base, J lost 4 bases, and 2 bases stayed unmatched. In DNA form, the CDR3 reads TGCGCCAGCAGCCAAGCTAGCGGGAGGGGGTACGAGCAGTACTTC. Its translation: CASSQASGRGYEQYF.

This chain joins TRBV5-1 and TRBJ2-3; 8 bases are shared with TRBD2. Germline V gene data show CDR1 as SGHRS and CDR2 as YFSETQ. The CDR3 is made up of 15 amino acids. With V trimmed by 3 bases and J by 6 bases, 9 bases remained unmatched. CDR3 bases: TGCGCCAGCAGCTCGGGAGCGGGAGAGGCGGATACGCAGTATTTT. Its protein is CASSSGAGEADTQYF. Full variable domain (outside the CDR3, taken from reference TRBV5-1 and TRBJ2-3): KAGVTQTPRYLIKTRGQQVTLSCSPISGHRSVSWYQQTPGQGLQFLFEYFSETQRNKGNFPGRFSGRQFSNSRSEMNVSTLELGDSALYLCASSSGAGEADTQYFGPGTRLTVL.

This clonotype was seen a handful of times. This chain joins TRBV10-3 and TRBJ2-5; maybe TRBD1 (6 bases). The V gene lost 5 bases and the J gene lost 1 base, with 14 bases spanning the gap. The V gene's germline CDR1 is ENHRY and CDR2 SYGVKD. CDR3 length: 15 residues. Here the CDR3 reads CAISTGTRTQETQYF. For the CDR3, the DNA is TGTGCCATCAGTACCGGGACACGGACCCAAGAGACCCAGTACTTC.